The sequence of this T cell receptor (beta chain) was determined in a study of PD-1 blockade in classical Hodgkin lymphoma. Study-level results: Reported baseline diversity: healthy donors highest, relapsed/refractory patients lowest. Compared with baseline, CD4+ but not CD8+ TCR diversity had risen significantly by C4D1. Complete responders' baseline diversity resembled that of newly diagnosed patients. The drivers behind the repertoire differences, possibly disease activity or prior therapy, remain undefined.

Assay: immunoSEQ multiplex PCR; the TCRdb copy retains only in-frame clones and omits some. The sample comprises some 96,000 clones, roughly 76% of which are singletons, and around 17% rests with the top ten. The CDR3 contains 20 residues. V shed 3 bases and J 0 bases; nucleotides not matched to a gene: 10. Germline lookup yields CDR1 LNHDA and CDR2 SQIVND (reference sequence). On this clone: The antigen is unknown.

After autologous stem cell transplantation all patients relapsed, and prior brentuximab vedotin exposure differed between cohorts. The clonotype originates from a human donor with classical Hodgkin lymphoma. Sequenced material: peripheral blood mononuclear cells (PBMCs), taken before the second cycle of nivolumab. V usage is TRBV19 and J usage is TRBJ2-2, with 13 bases aligning to TRBD2. CDR3 coding DNA: TGTGCCAGTAGTATGAGTGAAGGGACTAGCGGGACTCCGAACACCGGGGAGCTGTTTTTT. It yields the protein CASSMSEGTSGTPNTGELFF.